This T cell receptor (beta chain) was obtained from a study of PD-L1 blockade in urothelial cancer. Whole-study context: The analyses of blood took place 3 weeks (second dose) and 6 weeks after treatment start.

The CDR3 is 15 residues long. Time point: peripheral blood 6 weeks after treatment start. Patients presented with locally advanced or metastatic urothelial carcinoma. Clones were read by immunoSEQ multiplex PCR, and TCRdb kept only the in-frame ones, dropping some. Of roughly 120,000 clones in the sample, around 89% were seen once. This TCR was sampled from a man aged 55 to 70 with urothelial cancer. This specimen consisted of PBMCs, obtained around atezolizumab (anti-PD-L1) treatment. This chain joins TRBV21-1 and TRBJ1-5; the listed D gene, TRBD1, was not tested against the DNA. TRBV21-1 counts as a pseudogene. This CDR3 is CASSKASRGNQPQHF. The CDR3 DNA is TGTGCCAGCAGCAAGGCTTCCAGGGGCAATCAGCCCCAGCATTTT.